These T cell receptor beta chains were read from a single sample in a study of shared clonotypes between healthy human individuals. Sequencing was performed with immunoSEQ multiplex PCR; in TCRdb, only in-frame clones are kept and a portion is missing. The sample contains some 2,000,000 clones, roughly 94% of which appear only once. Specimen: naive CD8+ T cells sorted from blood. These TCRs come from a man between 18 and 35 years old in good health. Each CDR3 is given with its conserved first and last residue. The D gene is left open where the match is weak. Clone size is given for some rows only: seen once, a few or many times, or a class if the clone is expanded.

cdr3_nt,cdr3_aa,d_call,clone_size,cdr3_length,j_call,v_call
TGTGCCAGCAGCCCGCGGACAGGGCATGATCTTGAAAAACTGTTTTTT,CASSPRTGHDLEKLFF,TRBD1,-,16,TRBJ1-4,TRBV7-9
TGTGCCAGCAGCCCAACAGGATGGGCTGAAGCTTTCTTT,CASSPTGWAEAFF,-,-,13,TRBJ1-1,TRBV5-6
TGTGCCAGCAGTGAAGTTATTGTCGGCTACACCTTC,CASSEVIVGYTF,-,-,12,TRBJ1-2,TRBV6-1
TGTGCCAGCAGTAGGACAGGGGTGACACAGGAGCAGTACTTC,CASSRTGVTQEQYF,TRBD1,-,14,TRBJ2-7,TRBV2
TGTGCCAGCACCACGACCCTGGGGGCCCCAGATACGCAGTATTTT,CASTTTLGAPDTQYF,-,-,15,TRBJ2-3,TRBV13
TGTGCCAGCAGCTCCGTTAATAGCTGGAGCTCCTACAATGAGCAGTTCTTC,CASSSVNSWSSYNEQFF,-,-,17,TRBJ2-1,TRBV7-9
TGCGCCAGCAGCCAAGGGATCCCGGATACGCAGTATTTT,CASSQGIPDTQYF,-,-,13,TRBJ2-3,TRBV4-3
TGTGCCAGCAGTGATGGCTACGAGCAGTACTTC,CASSDGYEQYF,-,-,11,TRBJ2-7,TRBV7-9
TGCGCCAGCAGTGAGAAGTTGGGTTATCAGCCCCAGCATTTT,CASSEKLGYQPQHF,-,-,14,TRBJ1-5,TRBV5-1
TGTGCCAGCAGTGATCCTCCGGGGGGCAGCCTGTTTTTT,CASSDPPGGSLFF,-,-,13,TRBJ1-4,TRBV25-1
TGTGCCAGTAGTCGGGACCTGGAGAGCTACGAGCAGTACTTC,CASSRDLESYEQYF,-,-,14,TRBJ2-7,TRBV19
TGTGCCAGCAGCTTAGGGGGGAAGGACGAGCAGTACTTC,CASSLGGKDEQYF,-,-,13,TRBJ2-7,TRBV7-9
TGTGCCAGCAGCCAATCGGGTCCCGGGTACGAGCAGTACTTC,CASSQSGPGYEQYF,-,-,14,TRBJ2-7,TRBV16
TGTGCCAGCAGTTACGACGACCATGAGCAGTTCTTC,CASSYDDHEQFF,-,-,12,TRBJ2-1,TRBV6-6
TGTGCCAGCAGCTTTGAGAGGGGGATCGGGGCCAACGTCCTGACTTTC,CASSFERGIGANVLTF,-,-,16,TRBJ2-6,TRBV7-2
TGTGCCACCAGCAGAGATCCCTACGGGGGGGCCGACTCCTACAATGAGCAGTTCTTC,CATSRDPYGGADSYNEQFF,TRBD2,-,19,TRBJ2-1,TRBV15
TGCGCCAGCAGCCAGGGTTCGACTAGTCTTCTTGATGAGCAGTTCTTC,CASSQGSTSLLDEQFF,-,-,16,TRBJ2-1,TRBV4-3
TGTGCCAGCAGCGTTAGCGGGGAGAACACTGAAGCTTTCTTT,CASSVSGENTEAFF,-,-,14,TRBJ1-1,TRBV9
TGTGCCAGCAGCTTAGCGCTAGCGGGGACCACAGATACGCAGTATTTT,CASSLALAGTTDTQYF,TRBD2,-,16,TRBJ2-3,TRBV7-9
TGCGCCAGCAGCCAAGATCCGCGGGGGGGGAAGTATTTT,CASSQDPRGGKYF,TRBD2,-,13,TRBJ2-3,TRBV4-1
TGTGCCTGGGAGACAGGGCAGGGCAATGAGCAGTTCTTC,CAWETGQGNEQFF,TRBD1,-,13,TRBJ2-1,TRBV30
TGTGCCAGCAGTTCCGGGACAGGGCCTTATCAGCCCCAGCATTTT,CASSSGTGPYQPQHF,TRBD1,-,15,TRBJ1-5,TRBV28
TGTGCCAGTAGTCCGCGGACTAGCGGGCAATCCTACGAGCAGTACTTC,CASSPRTSGQSYEQYF,TRBD2,once,16,TRBJ2-7,TRBV19
TGTGCCAGCAAACAGGGCAGCCATAACTATGGCTACACCTTC,CASKQGSHNYGYTF,-,-,14,TRBJ1-2,TRBV6-6
TGTGCCTGGAGTGTAATTCCAGGGAGCCCTGAAGCTTTCTTT,CAWSVIPGSPEAFF,-,once,14,TRBJ1-1,TRBV30
TGCGCCAGCAGCCAAGGAAGGCATAGCTCCTACGAGCAGTACTTC,CASSQGRHSSYEQYF,-,once,15,TRBJ2-7,TRBV4-3
TGTGCCAGCATTCGTTCCGTGGAAGAGAATAATTCACCCCTCCACTTT,CASIRSVEENNSPLHF,-,-,16,TRBJ1-6,TRBV2
TGTGCCAGCAGCGAGTTGGGGTCCGAAGCTTTCTTT,CASSELGSEAFF,-,-,12,TRBJ1-1,TRBV9
TGTGCCTGGAGGGGAACAGGGCTTCAGCAGTACTTC,CAWRGTGLQQYF,-,-,12,TRBJ2-7,TRBV30
TGTGCCAGCAGTTTAACTAGCGGTTATAGCACAGATACGCAGTATTTT,CASSLTSGYSTDTQYF,TRBD2,-,16,TRBJ2-3,TRBV27
TGTGCCAGCATCCCCGGGACCGACTCTTCCCACGAGCAGTACTTC,CASIPGTDSSHEQYF,-,-,15,TRBJ2-7,TRBV7-6
TGTGCCAGCAGCGGCATACGGGGTGAGCAGTTCTTC,CASSGIRGEQFF,-,-,12,TRBJ2-1,TRBV6-6
TGTGCCAGCAGTCCGGATAGTCAAGAGACCCAGTACTTC,CASSPDSQETQYF,-,-,13,TRBJ2-5,TRBV6-5
TGTGCCAGCAGCGTGGGGGGAGGGACACCCCTCCACTTT,CASSVGGGTPLHF,-,-,13,TRBJ1-6,TRBV9
TGTGCCAGCAGGAGGGACAGAGGGTTGAACACTGAAGCTTTCTTT,CASRRDRGLNTEAFF,TRBD1,-,15,TRBJ1-1,TRBV6-4
TGCAGCGCAGAGAGCTCTGGAAACACCATATATTTT,CSAESSGNTIYF,-,-,12,TRBJ1-3,TRBV29-1
TGTGCCAGCAGCTTAGAATCATGGCAGGGGGAAGAGACCCAGTACTTC,CASSLESWQGEETQYF,TRBD1,-,16,TRBJ2-5,TRBV7-9
TGTGCCAGCAGCTTAGCAGGGGAGGGGGATCAGCCCCAGCATTTT,CASSLAGEGDQPQHF,-,-,15,TRBJ1-5,TRBV7-6
TGCGCCAGCAGCCCATGGGACAGGCCGGACGAGACCCAGTACTTC,CASSPWDRPDETQYF,TRBD1,-,15,TRBJ2-5,TRBV4-3
TGTGCCAGCAGCTTTAGCGGGACTAGCACAGATACGCAGTATTTT,CASSFSGTSTDTQYF,TRBD2,-,15,TRBJ2-3,TRBV5-4
TGCGCCAGCAGCCAAGATTGGGCTGAGAGGGCCTACGAGCAGTACTTC,CASSQDWAERAYEQYF,-,-,16,TRBJ2-7,TRBV4-3
TGTGCCAGCAGTCCCCAAGGAGGGGGCTATGGCTACACCTTC,CASSPQGGGYGYTF,-,once,14,TRBJ1-2,TRBV27
TGTGCCAGCTCACCCCCGGACAGTCCTCCTTATGGCATTCAGTACTTC,CASSPPDSPPYGIQYF,-,-,16,TRBJ2-4,TRBV18
TGTGCCAGCACCACCACAGGGACCGGGGAGCTGTTTTTT,CASTTTGTGELFF,-,-,13,TRBJ2-2,TRBV5-4
TGTGCCAGTAGTCCGACAGGGGCTTTCGGCGAGCAGTACTTC,CASSPTGAFGEQYF,TRBD1,-,14,TRBJ2-7,TRBV19
TGTGCCTGGAGTGTACATGGTGGGAATTCACCCCTCCACTTT,CAWSVHGGNSPLHF,-,-,14,TRBJ1-6,TRBV30
TGTGCCAGCAGTTACGCCCCACAGGGTCTTGGGCCCCAGCATTTT,CASSYAPQGLGPQHF,-,-,15,TRBJ1-5,TRBV6-5
TGTGCCAGCAGCTTAGGGAGACTCTCGGCGGAACGTCCAGGCGATACGCAGTATTTT,CASSLGRLSAERPGDTQYF,-,-,19,TRBJ2-3,TRBV11-2